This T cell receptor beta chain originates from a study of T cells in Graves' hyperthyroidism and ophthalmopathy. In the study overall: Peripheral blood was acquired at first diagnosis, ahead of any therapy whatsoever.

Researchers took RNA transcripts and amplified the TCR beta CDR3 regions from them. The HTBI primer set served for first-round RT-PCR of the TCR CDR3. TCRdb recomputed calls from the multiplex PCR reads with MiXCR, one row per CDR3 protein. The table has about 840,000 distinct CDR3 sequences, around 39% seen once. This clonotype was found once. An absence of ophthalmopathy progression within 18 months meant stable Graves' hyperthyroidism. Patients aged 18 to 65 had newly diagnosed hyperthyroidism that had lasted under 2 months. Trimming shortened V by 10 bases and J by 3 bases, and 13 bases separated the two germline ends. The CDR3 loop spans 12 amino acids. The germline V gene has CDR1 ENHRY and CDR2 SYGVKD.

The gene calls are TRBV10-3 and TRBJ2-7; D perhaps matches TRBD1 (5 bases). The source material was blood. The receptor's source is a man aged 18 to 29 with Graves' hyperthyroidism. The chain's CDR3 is CATSRDFYEQYF. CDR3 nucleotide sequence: TGTGCCACCAGCAGGGATTTCTACGAGCAGTACTTC.